These 10 T cell receptor beta chains were sequenced from one sample in a study of shared clonotypes between healthy human individuals. Sequencing used immunoSEQ multiplex PCR; TCRdb keeps in-frame clones, though not all of them. The sample consists of roughly 2.2 million clones, approximately 93% of them appearing once. The source material was naive CD4+ T cells from PBMCs. Subset noted: CD45RA+ positively selected. The receptors stem from a man between 18 and 35 years old in good health. Some clones in this sample may be carry-over from other donors' samples.

This chain connects TRBV5-1 to TRBJ2-2; the match to TRBD1 covers 9 bases. Germline V CDR1 and CDR2: SGHRS, YFSETQ. The J segment lost 7 bases and the V segment lost 0 bases, leaving 10 bases of the junction unmatched. This CDR3 has 17 residues. CDR3 nucleotides: TGCGCCAGCAGCTTGGAAGCGGGACAGGGTTTGGGCGGGGAGCTGTTTTTT. This sequence encodes CASSLEAGQGLGGELFF.

The V gene is TRBV21-1, the J gene TRBJ2-7; TRBD1 reflects the table's D call only, with no check against the DNA. TRBV21-1 is a recognized pseudogene. CDR3 size: 14 residues. This CDR3 is CASSRTDRSYEQYF. CDR3 sequence (DNA): TGTGCCAGCAGCAGGACAGACCGCTCCTACGAGCAGTACTTC.

The rearrangement links TRBV7-9 to TRBJ2-7; tentative D call: TRBD1 (5 bases). The V gene's germline CDR1 is SEHNR and CDR2 FQNEAQ (reference sequence). Trimming stripped 5 bases from V and 6 bases from J, with 20 bases between. This CDR3 contains 15 residues. The CDR3 DNA follows: TGTGCCAGCAGCCCGAGGACGGTGGTAAGGGGCGAGCAGTACTTC. Encoded protein: CASSPRTVVRGEQYF.

DNA of the CDR3: TGTGCCAGTAGTCGACAGGGGGCTGTGTATGAGCAGTTCTTC. Its translation: CASSRQGAVYEQFF. The V and J genes are TRBV19 and TRBJ2-1, with TRBD1 identical over 10 bases. CDR3 length: 14 residues. The V segment lost 5 bases and the J segment 8 bases; nucleotides outside the gene matches: 6. The germline gives CDR1 LNHDA, CDR2 SQIVND (reference sequence).

The rearrangement joins TRBV7-9 to TRBJ2-3; 8 nucleotides align to TRBD2. Trimming at V came to 5 bases and at J to 2 bases, leaving 12 bases not matched to a gene. This CDR3 region has 17 residues. Germline V lookup: CDR1 SEHNR, CDR2 FQNEAQ (reference sequence). CDR3: CASSPRGRTYSTDTQYF. CDR3 DNA sequence: TGTGCCAGCAGCCCCCGCGGGAGGACCTACTCCACAGATACGCAGTATTTT.

The chain carries TRBV4-2 and TRBJ2-3; tentative D call: TRBD2 (6 bases). V was cut by 3 bases and J by 2 bases, with 18 bases left in between. The CDR3 has 17 residues. Germline lookup yields CDR1 LGHNA and CDR2 YNFKEQ. CDR3 protein: CASSQVREAHLTDTQYF. CDR3 nucleotides: TGTGCCAGCAGCCAGGTCAGGGAGGCCCACCTCACAGATACGCAGTATTTT.

The chain recombines TRBV30 with TRBJ1-2; TRBD1 agrees at 9 bases. This CDR3 comprises 14 residues. Germline values: CDR1 GTSNPN, CDR2 SVGIG (reference sequence). The V gene end was trimmed by 3 bases and the J gene end by 4 bases; junction bases not matched to a gene: 6. CDR3 region: CAWRETGGVYGYTF. The DNA of the CDR3 is TGTGCCTGGAGGGAGACAGGGGGGGTCTATGGCTACACCTTC.

The J gene is TRBJ1-5, the V gene TRBV7-9, with D unresolved. This CDR3 comprises 13 residues. V was trimmed by 5 bases and J by 9 bases, leaving 14 bases between them. Per germline, CDR1 SEHNR and CDR2 FQNEAQ (reference sequence). The CDR3 reads CASSLVGEAPQHF. The CDR3, as DNA: TGTGCCAGCAGCCTCGTCGGGGAGGCGCCCCAGCATTTT.

The chain uses TRBV27 and TRBJ2-5; weak D call: TRBD2 (7 bases). V was shortened by 5 bases and J by 0 bases, with 25 bases between the two germline ends. The CDR3 totals 19 residues. The germline V gene encodes CDR1 MNHEY and CDR2 SMNVEV (reference sequence). The CDR3 DNA sequence: TGTGCCAGCAGTACCCCCTCGGGGTGGGGGGGCGAGTACCAAGAGACCCAGTACTTC. It is translated as CASSTPSGWGGEYQETQYF.

A few counts support this clone. This rearrangement joins TRBV7-9 to TRBJ1-1, with D possibly being TRBD1 (5 bases). V shed 1 base and J shed 0 bases, with 12 bases lying between them. CDR3 length: 16 amino acids. Germline CDR1 is SEHNR and CDR2 is FQNEAQ (reference sequence). The CDR3 nucleotides read TGTGCCAGCAGCTTAGGAGCTGGGGCCTTGAACACTGAAGCTTTCTTT. Amino acid sequence: CASSLGAGALNTEAFF.